The 14 T cell receptor beta chains reported below all come from one sample, sequenced in a study of technical replicates of blood from a few donors. The protocol was immunoSEQ multiplex PCR, while the TCRdb copy is restricted to in-frame clones and leaves out a portion. This table holds tens of thousands of clones, 95% to 98% found once. The sequencing input was T cells isolated from PBMCs. The receptors stem from a human donor in good health.

This clone was observed once. CDR3 in amino acids: CASSFIETQYF. The CDR3 nucleotides are TGTGCCAGCAGCTTTATAGAGACCCAGTACTTC. The chain combines TRBV11-2 with TRBJ2-5; D gene uncertain. CDR3 size: 11 residues. Germline CDR1 is SGHAT and CDR2 is FQNNGV. The V gene lost 3 bases and the J gene lost 4 bases, with 3 bases spanning the gap.

The V and J genes are TRBV4-1 and TRBJ2-7; 7 bases map to TRBD2. The J segment lost 4 bases and the V segment lost 5 bases, leaving 11 bases of the junction unmatched. Germline loops: CDR1 MGHRA, CDR2 YSYEKL. This CDR3 spans 15 amino acids. The CDR3 DNA follows: TGCGCCAGCAGCTACGGGGAAGCGGGAATGTACGAGCAGTACTTC. The encoded protein is CASSYGEAGMYEQYF.

The V and J genes are TRBV28 and TRBJ2-5; TRBD1 agrees at 8 bases. The germline CDR1 and CDR2 sequences are MDHEN and SYDVKM. The junction had 5 bases not matched to a gene; V was cut back by 6 bases and J by 5 bases. This CDR3 contains 13 residues. This CDR3 reads CASSYRGRETQYF. CDR3 bases: TGTGCCAGCAGCTACAGGGGGAGGGAGACCCAGTACTTC.

The chain employs TRBV7-3 and TRBJ2-2, with D possibly TRBD1 on 6 matching bases. V lost 4 bases and J lost 2, with 14 bases in between. This CDR3 region has 16 residues. Germline lookup yields CDR1 SGHTA and CDR2 FQGTGA. CDR3 sequence: CASSSLPGQNTGELFF. CDR3 nucleotides: TGTGCCAGCAGCTCCCTCCCGGGACAAAACACCGGGGAGCTGTTTTTT.

This chain links TRBV7-6 with TRBJ2-7; TRBD1 aligns across 7 bases. The V and J ends lost 5 bases and 2 bases, in that order; junction bases with no gene match: 6. CDR3 length: 14 residues. The germline V gene has CDR1 SGHVS and CDR2 FNYEAQ. CDR3: CASSQDRATYEQYF. The CDR3 DNA reads as TGTGCCAGCAGCCAAGACAGGGCCACCTACGAGCAGTACTTC.

The chain is built from TRBV29-1 and TRBJ2-5; TRBD1 matches at 7 bases. CDR3 length equals 14 residues. Germline V gene data show CDR1 as SQVTM and CDR2 as ANQGSEA. V shed 4 bases, J shed 2 bases, and the junction held 7 bases outside the gene matches. The CDR3 coding sequence is TGCAGCGTTGGTCTTCGGGACAGACAAGAGACCCAGTACTTC. The encoded protein is CSVGLRDRQETQYF.

The rearrangement uses TRBV15 and TRBJ2-1; D gene unclear. This CDR3 region has 16 residues. CDR1 is LNHNV, CDR2 YYDKDF, per germline (reference sequence). V was clipped by 1 base and J by 0 bases, with 10 bases between them. The CDR3 DNA sequence: TGTGCCACCAGCAGAGCCAGACTCACCTCCTACAATGAGCAGTTCTTC. Protein: CATSRARLTSYNEQFF.

This clone appeared a few times. The V and J genes are TRBV29-1 and TRBJ1-5, with a weak D call TRBD1 (5 bases). The CDR3 is 14 residues long. Trimming cost V 6 bases and J 4 bases, with 16 bases left between them. CDR1 and CDR2 from the germline V gene are SQVTM and ANQGSEA. CDR3: CSVDSGTDNQPQHF. DNA of the CDR3: TGCAGCGTGGATAGCGGGACGGATAATCAGCCCCAGCATTTT. Variable domain in full (rest from reference TRBV29-1 and TRBJ1-5): SAVISQKPSRDICQRGTSLTIQCQVDSQVTMMFWYRQQPGQSLTLIATANQGSEATYESGFVIDKFPISRPNLTFSTLTVSNMSPEDSSIYLCSVDSGTDNQPQHFGDGTRLSIL.

The chain is built from TRBV4-2 and TRBJ2-7; 8 bases fit TRBD2. The CDR3 is 13 residues long. Germline trimming cut 1 base from V and 5 bases from J; bases unmatched to any gene: 1. The V gene's germline CDR1 is LGHNA and CDR2 YNFKEQ. In nucleotides, the CDR3 is TGTGCCAGCAGCCAAGTAGCGGGACACGAGCAGTACTTC. This sequence encodes CASSQVAGHEQYF.

The chain combines TRBV4-1 with TRBJ1-2; D is uncertain. V lost 4 bases and J 2 bases, leaving 11 bases between the germline ends. CDR3 length: 14 residues. Germline loops: CDR1 MGHRA, CDR2 YSYEKL. The CDR3 DNA is TGCGCCAGCAGCCCCCTCCCCTTAAACTATGGCTACACCTTC. Encoded protein: CASSPLPLNYGYTF.

This clone showed up just once. This CDR3 reads CASSIAPQGGWETQYF. The CDR3 DNA reads as TGTGCCAGTAGTATAGCCCCCCAGGGTGGCTGGGAGACCCAGTACTTC. This chain joins TRBV19 and TRBJ2-5, with D tentatively TRBD1 (5 bases). CDR3 length: 16 amino acids. Deletions cut 1 base from V and 5 bases from J, with 17 bases between. Germline values: CDR1 LNHDA, CDR2 SQIVND (reference sequence).

The rearrangement links TRBV6-1 to TRBJ2-2, with D possibly TRBD2 on 6 matching bases. The CDR3 has 14 amino acids. The germline V and J ends were trimmed by 7 bases and 5 bases, with 14 bases remaining between them. The V gene's germline CDR1 is MNHNS and CDR2 SASEGT. The CDR3 protein is CASTGTSLTGELFF. Written as DNA, the CDR3 is TGTGCCAGCACCGGGACTTCCTTGACCGGGGAGCTGTTTTTT.

The chain uses TRBV27 and TRBJ1-5; TRBD1 might be the D (6 bases). Looked up from germline, CDR1 is MNHEY and CDR2 is SMNVEV (reference sequence). Deletions cut 6 bases from V and 6 bases from J, with 15 bases between. This CDR3 comprises 14 residues. This CDR3 is CASSTTGYGQPQHF. CDR3 in DNA: TGTGCCAGCAGCACTACAGGGTATGGTCAGCCCCAGCATTTT.

The CDR3 region is CASTLGQGSTYEQYF. The CDR3 DNA reads as TGCGCCAGCACCCTCGGTCAGGGTTCGACCTACGAGCAGTACTTC. The chain recombines TRBV4-1 with TRBJ2-7, with D maybe TRBD1 (5 bases). The CDR3 totals 15 residues. V was cut by 7 bases and J by 2 bases, with 18 bases left in between. Germline CDR1 reads MGHRA; CDR2 reads YSYEKL.